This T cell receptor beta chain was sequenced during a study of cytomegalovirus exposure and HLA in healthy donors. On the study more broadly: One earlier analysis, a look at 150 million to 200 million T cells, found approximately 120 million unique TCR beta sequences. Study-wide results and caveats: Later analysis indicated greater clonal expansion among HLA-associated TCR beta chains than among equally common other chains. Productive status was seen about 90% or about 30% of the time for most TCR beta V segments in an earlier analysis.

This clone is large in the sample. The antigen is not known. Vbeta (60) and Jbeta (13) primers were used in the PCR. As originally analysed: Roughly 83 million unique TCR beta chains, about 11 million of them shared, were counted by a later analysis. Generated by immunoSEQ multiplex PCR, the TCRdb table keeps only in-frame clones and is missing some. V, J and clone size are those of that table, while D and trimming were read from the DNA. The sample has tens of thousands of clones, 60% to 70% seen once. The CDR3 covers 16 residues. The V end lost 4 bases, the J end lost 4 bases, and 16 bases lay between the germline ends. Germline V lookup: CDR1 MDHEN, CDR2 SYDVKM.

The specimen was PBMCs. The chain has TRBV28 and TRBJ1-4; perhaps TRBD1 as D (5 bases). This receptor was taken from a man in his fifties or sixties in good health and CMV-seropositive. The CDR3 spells CASSWGQGGGNEKLFF. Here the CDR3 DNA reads TGTGCCAGCAGTTGGGGCCAGGGAGGAGGTAATGAAAAACTGTTTTTT.